One sample yielded the 9 T cell receptor beta chains listed below, sequenced in a study of OX40 agonist ivuxolimab in advanced cancers. The protocol was immunoSEQ multiplex PCR, while the TCRdb copy is restricted to in-frame clones and leaves out a portion. The profile shows tens of thousands of clones, roughly nine tenths of them singletons. This material consisted of CD4+ or CD8+ T cells sorted from blood, taken in a trial of the OX40 agonist ivuxolimab. The origin of the receptors is an adult with an advanced solid tumor such as melanoma, head and neck, liver or kidney cancer.

This clone was seen once. CDR3 in DNA: TGCGCCAGCGGGACGGGCTATAACACTGAAGCTTTCTTT. This translates into CASGTGYNTEAFF. This chain joins TRBV10-2 and TRBJ1-1; the D gene is possibly TRBD1 (5 bases). The CDR3 has 13 residues. Trimming left V 8 bases short and J 2 bases short, with 12 bases between. The germline gives CDR1 WSHSY, CDR2 SAAADI.

The V and J genes are TRBV29-1 and TRBJ2-1; 8 bases match TRBD2. The CDR3 consists of 15 residues. The germline CDR1 and CDR2 sequences are SQVTM and ANQGSEA. J was trimmed by 3 bases and V by 5 bases; bases with no gene match: 9. CDR3 protein: CSVPDNSGNYNEQFF. The CDR3 DNA is TGCAGCGTTCCCGATAATAGCGGGAACTACAATGAGCAGTTCTTC.

The V call is TRBV7-9, the J call TRBJ1-1, with a possible D match to TRBD1 (5 bases). Germline V gene lookup returns CDR1 SEHNR and CDR2 FQNEAQ (reference sequence). Trimming left V 7 bases short and J 2 bases short, with 20 bases between. This CDR3 is 16 amino acids long. The CDR3 region has the DNA TGTGCCAGCAACCTTTTAAGGGGTAGGGATAACACTGAAGCTTTCTTT. It codes for CASNLLRGRDNTEAFF. The entire variable domain, with the rest obtained from reference TRBV7-9 and TRBJ1-1, is as follows: DTGVSQNPRHKITKRGQNVTFRCDPISEHNRLYWYRQTLGQGPEFLTYFQNEAQLEKSRLLSDRFSAERPKGSFSTLEIQRTEQGDSAMYLCASNLLRGRDNTEAFFGQGTRLTVV.

The chain is built from TRBV7-7 and TRBJ2-5; weak D call: TRBD2 (6 bases). The CDR3 has 13 amino acids. Trimming left V 3 bases short and J 4 bases short, with 9 bases between. Germline assignment: CDR1 SSHAT and CDR2 FNYEAQ (reference sequence). The CDR3 DNA reads as TGTGCCAGCAGCTTTGGAGGGGTAGAGACCCAGTACTTC. The encoded protein is CASSFGGVETQYF.

V usage is TRBV6-6 and J usage is TRBJ1-4; 10 nucleotides match TRBD1. CDR1 and CDR2 (germline): MNHNY, SVGAGI (reference sequence). Trimming removed 4 bases from V and 13 bases from J; junction bases left unmatched: 15. The CDR3 spans 16 residues. The CDR3 DNA reads TGTGCCAGCAGTTCAACCGGGACAGGGGAAACTTTAGGACTGTTTTTT. As protein: CASSSTGTGETLGLFF.

V and J are TRBV11-1 and TRBJ1-2; D call uncertain. The germline V and J ends were trimmed by 5 bases and 4 bases, with 14 bases remaining between them. Germline V gives CDR1 SGHAT, CDR2 FQDESV (reference sequence). This CDR3 is 14 amino acids long. The CDR3 reads CASSHLGLSYGYTF. CDR3 sequence (DNA): TGTGCCAGCAGCCACCTAGGGCTCAGCTATGGCTACACCTTC.

CDR3 sequence reads: CASTHGTEETQYF. The CDR3 DNA follows: TGCGCCAGCACCCATGGGACGGAAGAGACCCAGTACTTC. J is TRBJ2-5 and V is TRBV5-1, with D perhaps TRBD1 or TRBD2 (5 bases each). The ends were cut back, 6 bases at V and 3 bases at J, with 12 bases in the middle. This CDR3 has 13 amino acids. Per germline, CDR1 SGHRS and CDR2 YFSETQ.

This chain joins TRBV14 and TRBJ1-1, with 8 nucleotides matching TRBD1. The V gene's germline CDR1 is SGHDN and CDR2 FVKESK. The CDR3 spans 14 residues. Trimming took 2 bases from V and 10 from J; bases not matched to a gene: 9. This CDR3 reads CASSQRPRGLSAFF. The DNA of the CDR3 is TGTGCCAGCAGCCAACGACCCAGGGGGCTTTCAGCTTTCTTT.

This clone was recorded a few times. V gene TRBV27 combines with J gene TRBJ2-5, with D unclear. Germline-derived CDR1 and CDR2 are MNHEY and SMNVEV (reference sequence). With 1 base removed from V and 4 bases from J, the gap between germline ends came to 10 bases. CDR3 length: 14 amino acids. The CDR3 here is CASSLLSGGETQYF. The CDR3 coding sequence is TGTGCCAGCAGTTTATTGTCGGGTGGAGAGACCCAGTACTTC.